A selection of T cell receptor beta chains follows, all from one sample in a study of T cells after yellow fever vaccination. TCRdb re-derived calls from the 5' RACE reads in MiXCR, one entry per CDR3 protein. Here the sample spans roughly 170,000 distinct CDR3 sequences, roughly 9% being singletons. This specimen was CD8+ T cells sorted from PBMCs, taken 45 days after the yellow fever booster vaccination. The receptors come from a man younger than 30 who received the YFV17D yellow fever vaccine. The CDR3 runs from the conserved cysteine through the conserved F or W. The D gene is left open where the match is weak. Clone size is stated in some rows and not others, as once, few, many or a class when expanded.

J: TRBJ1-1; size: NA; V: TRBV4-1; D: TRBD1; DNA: TGCGCCAGCAGCCGGGGACAGGGTGTGGGAACGAGCACTGAAGCTTTCTTT; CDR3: CASSRGQGVGTSTEAFF
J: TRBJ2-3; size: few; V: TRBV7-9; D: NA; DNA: TGTGCCAGCAGCCAGTGGGGCAGGGTGAGGGCAGATACGCAGTATTTT; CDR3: CASSQWGRVRADTQYF
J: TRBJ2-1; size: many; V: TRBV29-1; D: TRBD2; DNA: TGCAGCGTTGATGGGTCTAGCGGTGTTAGTTACAATGAGCAGTTCTTC; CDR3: CSVDGSSGVSYNEQFF
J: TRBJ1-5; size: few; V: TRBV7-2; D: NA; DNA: TGTGCCAGCAGCTTAGTTTTGGGCCGATATAGCAATCAGCCCCAGCATTTT; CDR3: CASSLVLGRYSNQPQHF
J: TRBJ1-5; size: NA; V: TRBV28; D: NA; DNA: TGTGCCAGCAGCCATGACGGAATTAGCAATCAGCCCCAGCATTTT; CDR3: CASSHDGISNQPQHF
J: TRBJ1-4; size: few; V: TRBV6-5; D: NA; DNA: TGTGCCAGCAGTTACAGAGAAGGGAGTTGGGAAAAACTGTTTTTT; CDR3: CASSYREGSWEKLFF
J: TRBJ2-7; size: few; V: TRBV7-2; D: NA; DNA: TGTGCCAGCAGCTCCGCTAACGAGCAGTACTTC; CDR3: CASSSANEQYF
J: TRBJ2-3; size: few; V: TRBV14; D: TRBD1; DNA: TGTGCCAGCAGCCCGCACCCGACAGGGATTGATAGGACAGATACGCAGTATTTT; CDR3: CASSPHPTGIDRTDTQYF
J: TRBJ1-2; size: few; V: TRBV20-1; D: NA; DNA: TGCAGTGCTAGCCGACAGTCGCCCTATGGCTACACCTTC; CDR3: CSASRQSPYGYTF
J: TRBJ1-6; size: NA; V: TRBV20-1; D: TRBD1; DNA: TGCAGTGCTAGGATCCGGGACAGGGGAAATTCACCCCTCCACTTT; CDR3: CSARIRDRGNSPLHF
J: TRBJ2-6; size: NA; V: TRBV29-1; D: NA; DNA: TGCAGCGTTGAAGACAGATTAACTGGGGCCAACGTCCTGACTTTC; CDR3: CSVEDRLTGANVLTF
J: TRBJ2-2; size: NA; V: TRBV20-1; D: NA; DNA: TGCAGTGCTAGTGGGGGCGGCCTCACCGGGGAGCTGTTTTTT; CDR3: CSASGGGLTGELFF
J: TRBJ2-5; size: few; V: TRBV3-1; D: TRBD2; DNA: TGTGCCAGCAGCCAAGCCACCGCTAGCGGGGGGTTGGAGACCCAGTACTTC; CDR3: CASSQATASGGLETQYF
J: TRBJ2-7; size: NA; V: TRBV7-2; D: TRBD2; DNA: TGTGCCAGCAGCTTTACTAGCGGCTACTACGAGCAGTACTTC; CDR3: CASSFTSGYYEQYF
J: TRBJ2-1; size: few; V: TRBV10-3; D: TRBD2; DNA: TGTGCCATCAGTGAGAGGCAGCGGGGGGGCTCCTACAATGAGCAGTTCTTC; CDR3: CAISERQRGGSYNEQFF
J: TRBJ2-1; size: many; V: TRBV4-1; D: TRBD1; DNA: TGCGCCAGCAGCCAAGATCAGGGGGCCTACAATGAGCAGTTCTTC; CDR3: CASSQDQGAYNEQFF
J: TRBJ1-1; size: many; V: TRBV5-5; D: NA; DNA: TGTGCCAGCAGCTTGGCCTCTGGGTCGGGCACTGAAGCTTTCTTT; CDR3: CASSLASGSGTEAFF
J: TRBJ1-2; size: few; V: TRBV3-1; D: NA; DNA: TGTGCCAGCTGTCAGTGGATCGGGATGCCCTATGGCTACACCTTC; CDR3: CASCQWIGMPYGYTF
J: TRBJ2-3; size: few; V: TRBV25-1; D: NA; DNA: TGTGCCAGCAGTCTACGGGGGGCCCCAGATACGCAGTATTTT; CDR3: CASSLRGAPDTQYF
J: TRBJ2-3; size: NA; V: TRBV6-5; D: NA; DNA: TGTGCCAGCACCACCTCTAGGACAAGAAGCACAGATACGCAGTATTTT; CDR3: CASTTSRTRSTDTQYF
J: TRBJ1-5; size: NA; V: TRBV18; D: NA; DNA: TGTGCCAGCTCAGCGGGAGTTCTGGGCAATCAGCCCCAGCATTTT; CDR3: CASSAGVLGNQPQHF
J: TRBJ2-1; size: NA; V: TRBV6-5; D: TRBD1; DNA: TGTGCCAGCAGCGGGACAGGAATATTTAATGAGCAGTTCTTC; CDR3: CASSGTGIFNEQFF
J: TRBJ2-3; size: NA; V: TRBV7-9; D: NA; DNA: TGTGCCAGCAAGGCCTCCGGCACAGATACGCAGTATTTT; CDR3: CASKASGTDTQYF
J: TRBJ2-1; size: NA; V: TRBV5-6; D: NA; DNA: TGTGCCAGCAGCTTGGCTGTAGTAGGGGTGAATGAGCAGTTCTTC; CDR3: CASSLAVVGVNEQFF
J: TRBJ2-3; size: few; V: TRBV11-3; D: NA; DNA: TGTGCCAGCAGCTCCCTTGGCGGGGACACAGATACGCAGTATTTT; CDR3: CASSSLGGDTDTQYF
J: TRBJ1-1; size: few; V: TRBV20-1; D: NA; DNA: TGCAGTGCTAGAGAAGGTATTGAAGCTTTCTTT; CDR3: CSAREGIEAFF
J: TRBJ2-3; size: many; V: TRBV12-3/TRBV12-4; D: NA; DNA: TGTGCCAGCAGTTTAAGGATCAGCACAGATACGCAGTATTTT; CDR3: CASSLRISTDTQYF
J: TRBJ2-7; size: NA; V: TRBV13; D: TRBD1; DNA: TGTGCCAGCAGCTTAGGCGTGGGACAGCACTACGAGCAGTACTTC; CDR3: CASSLGVGQHYEQYF
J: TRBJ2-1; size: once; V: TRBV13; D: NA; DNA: TGTGCCAGCAGCTTTGGGATGTATGAGCAGTTCTTC; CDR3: CASSFGMYEQFF
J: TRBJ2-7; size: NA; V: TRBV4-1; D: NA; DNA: TGCGCCAGCAGCCAAGGGGGCCAGGAATCCGAGCAGTACTTC; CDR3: CASSQGGQESEQYF